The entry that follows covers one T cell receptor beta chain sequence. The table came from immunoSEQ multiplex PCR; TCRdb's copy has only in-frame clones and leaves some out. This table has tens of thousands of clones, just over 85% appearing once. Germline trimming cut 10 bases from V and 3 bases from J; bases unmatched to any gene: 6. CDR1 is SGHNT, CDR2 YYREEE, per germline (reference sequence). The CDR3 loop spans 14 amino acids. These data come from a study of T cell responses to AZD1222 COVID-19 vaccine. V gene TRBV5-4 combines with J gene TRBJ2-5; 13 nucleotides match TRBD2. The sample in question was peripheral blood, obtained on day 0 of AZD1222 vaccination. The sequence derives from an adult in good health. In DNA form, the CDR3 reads TGTGCCGTGCCCGGGACTAGCGGGGAAGAGACCCAGTACTTC. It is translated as CAVPGTSGEETQYF.